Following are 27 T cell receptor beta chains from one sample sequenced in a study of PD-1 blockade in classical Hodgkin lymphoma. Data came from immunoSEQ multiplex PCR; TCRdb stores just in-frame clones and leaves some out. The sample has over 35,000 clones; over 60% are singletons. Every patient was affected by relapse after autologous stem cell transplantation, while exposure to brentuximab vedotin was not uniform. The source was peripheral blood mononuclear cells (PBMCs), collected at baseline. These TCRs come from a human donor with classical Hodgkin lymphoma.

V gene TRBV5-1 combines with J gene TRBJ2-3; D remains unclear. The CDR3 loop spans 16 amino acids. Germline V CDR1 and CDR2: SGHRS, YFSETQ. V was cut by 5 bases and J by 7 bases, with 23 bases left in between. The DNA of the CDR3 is TGCGCCAGCAGGTTGTCGGTGTTCGGGTCTTCAAATACGCAGTATTTT. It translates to CASRLSVFGSSNTQYF.

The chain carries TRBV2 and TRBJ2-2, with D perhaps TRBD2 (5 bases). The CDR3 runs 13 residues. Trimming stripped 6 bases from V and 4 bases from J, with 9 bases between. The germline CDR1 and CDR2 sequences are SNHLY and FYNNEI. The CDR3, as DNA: TGTGCCAGCAGCCCGAGGGTCACCGGGGAGCTGTTTTTT. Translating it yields CASSPRVTGELFF. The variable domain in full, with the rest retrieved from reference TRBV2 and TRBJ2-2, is EPEVTQTPSHQVTQMGQEVILRCVPISNHLYFYWYRQILGQKVEFLVSFYNNEISEKSEIFDDQFSVERPDGSNFTLKIRSTKLEDSAMYFCASSPRVTGELFFGEGSRLTVL.

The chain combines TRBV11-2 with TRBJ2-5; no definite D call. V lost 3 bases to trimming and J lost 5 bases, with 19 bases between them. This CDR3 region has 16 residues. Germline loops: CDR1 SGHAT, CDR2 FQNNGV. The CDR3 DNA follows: TGTGCCAGCAGCTTGGGGTCCCTACCCCCGTGGGAGACCCAGTACTTC. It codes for CASSLGSLPPWETQYF.

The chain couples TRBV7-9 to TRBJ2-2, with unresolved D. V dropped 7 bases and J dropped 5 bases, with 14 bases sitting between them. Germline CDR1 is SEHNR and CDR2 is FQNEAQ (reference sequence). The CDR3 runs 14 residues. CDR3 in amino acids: CASIRQEGTGELFF. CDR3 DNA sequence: TGTGCCAGCATTCGCCAGGAAGGAACCGGGGAGCTGTTTTTT.

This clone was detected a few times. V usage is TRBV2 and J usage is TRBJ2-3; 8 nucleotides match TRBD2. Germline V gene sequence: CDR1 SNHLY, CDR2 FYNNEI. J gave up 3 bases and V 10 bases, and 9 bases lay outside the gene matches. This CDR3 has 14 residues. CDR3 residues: CATQPGLDTDTQYF. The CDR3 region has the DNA TGTGCCACTCAACCGGGACTAGATACAGATACGCAGTATTTT.

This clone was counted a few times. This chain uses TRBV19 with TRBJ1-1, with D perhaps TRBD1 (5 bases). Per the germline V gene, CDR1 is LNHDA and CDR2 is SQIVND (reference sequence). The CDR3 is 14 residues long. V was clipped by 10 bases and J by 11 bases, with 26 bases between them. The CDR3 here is CATLTGARGMRAFF. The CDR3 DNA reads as TGTGCCACCCTCACCGGGGCGAGGGGAATGAGGGCTTTCTTT.

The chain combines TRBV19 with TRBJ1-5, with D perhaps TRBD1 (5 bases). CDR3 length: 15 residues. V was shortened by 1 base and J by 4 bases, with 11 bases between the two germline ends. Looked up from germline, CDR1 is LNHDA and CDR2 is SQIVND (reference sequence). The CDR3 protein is CASSIVGGGNQPQHF. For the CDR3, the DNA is TGTGCCAGTAGTATAGTTGGGGGGGGGAATCAGCCCCAGCATTTT.

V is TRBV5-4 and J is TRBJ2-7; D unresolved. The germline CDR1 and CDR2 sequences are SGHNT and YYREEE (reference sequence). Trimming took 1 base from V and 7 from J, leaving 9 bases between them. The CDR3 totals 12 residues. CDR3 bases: TGTGCCAGCAGCTTGAGGACGTCGGAGCAGTACTTC. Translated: CASSLRTSEQYF.

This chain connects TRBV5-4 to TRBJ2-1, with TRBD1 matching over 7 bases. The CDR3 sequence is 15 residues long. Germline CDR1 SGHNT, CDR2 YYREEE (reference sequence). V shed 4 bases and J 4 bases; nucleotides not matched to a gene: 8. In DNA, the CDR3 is TGTGCCAGCAGCGACGACAGGGTACCGTACAATGAGCAGTTCTTC. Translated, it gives CASSDDRVPYNEQFF.

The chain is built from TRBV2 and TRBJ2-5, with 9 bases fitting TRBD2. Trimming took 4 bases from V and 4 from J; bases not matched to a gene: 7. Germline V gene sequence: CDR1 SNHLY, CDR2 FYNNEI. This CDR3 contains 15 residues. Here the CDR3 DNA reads TGTGCCAGCAGTGCGTTGCGGGAGGGCGGAGAGACCCAGTACTTC. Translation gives CASSALREGGETQYF.

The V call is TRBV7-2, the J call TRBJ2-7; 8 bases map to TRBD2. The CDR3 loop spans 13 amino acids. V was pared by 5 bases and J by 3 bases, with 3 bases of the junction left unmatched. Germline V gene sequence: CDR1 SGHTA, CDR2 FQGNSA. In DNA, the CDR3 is TGTGCCAGCAGCCCGGGGGGGCTCTACGAGCAGTACTTC. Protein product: CASSPGGLYEQYF. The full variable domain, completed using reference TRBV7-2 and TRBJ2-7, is GAGVSQSPSNKVTEKGKDVELRCDPISGHTALYWYRQSLGQGLEFLIYFQGNSAPDKSGLPSDRFSAERTGGSVSTLTIQRTQQEDSAVYLCASSPGGLYEQYFGPGTRLTVT.

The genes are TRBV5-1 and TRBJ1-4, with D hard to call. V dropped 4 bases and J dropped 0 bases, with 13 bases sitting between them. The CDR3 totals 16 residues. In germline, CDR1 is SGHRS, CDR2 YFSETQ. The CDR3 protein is CASSPSGGATNEKLFF. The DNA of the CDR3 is TGCGCCAGCAGCCCCTCGGGCGGTGCAACTAATGAAAAACTGTTTTTT.

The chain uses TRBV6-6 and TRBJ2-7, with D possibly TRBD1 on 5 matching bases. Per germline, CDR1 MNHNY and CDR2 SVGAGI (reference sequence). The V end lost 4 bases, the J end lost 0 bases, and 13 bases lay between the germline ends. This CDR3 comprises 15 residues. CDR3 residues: CASSFPRGSSYEQYF. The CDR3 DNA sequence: TGTGCCAGCAGTTTTCCAAGGGGAAGCTCCTACGAGCAGTACTTC.

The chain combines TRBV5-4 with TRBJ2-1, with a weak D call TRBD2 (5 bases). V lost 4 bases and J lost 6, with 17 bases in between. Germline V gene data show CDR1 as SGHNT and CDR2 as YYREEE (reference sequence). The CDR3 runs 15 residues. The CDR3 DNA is TGTGCCAGCAGCCCGAGCAGACGGGATGGCAATGAGCAGTTCTTC. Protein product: CASSPSRRDGNEQFF.

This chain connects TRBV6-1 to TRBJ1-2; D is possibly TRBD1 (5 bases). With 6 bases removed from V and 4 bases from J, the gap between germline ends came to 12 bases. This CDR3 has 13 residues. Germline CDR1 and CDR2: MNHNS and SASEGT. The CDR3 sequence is CASSPAGRYGYTF. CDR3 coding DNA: TGTGCCAGCAGCCCCGCGGGACGCTATGGCTACACCTTC.

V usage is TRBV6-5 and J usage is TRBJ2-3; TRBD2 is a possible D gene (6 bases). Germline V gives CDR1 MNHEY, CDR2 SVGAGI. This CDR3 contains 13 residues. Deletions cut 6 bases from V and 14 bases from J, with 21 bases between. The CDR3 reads CASRDLALAALYF. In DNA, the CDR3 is TGTGCCAGCAGGGATCTGGCACTAGCCGCCTTGTATTTT.

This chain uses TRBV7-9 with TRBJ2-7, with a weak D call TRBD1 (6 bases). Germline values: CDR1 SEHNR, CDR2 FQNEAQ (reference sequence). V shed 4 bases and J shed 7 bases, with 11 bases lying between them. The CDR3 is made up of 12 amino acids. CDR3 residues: CASSSGVEEQYF. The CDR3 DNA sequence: TGTGCCAGCAGCTCAGGGGTGGAAGAGCAGTACTTC. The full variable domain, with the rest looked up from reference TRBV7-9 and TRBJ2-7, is DTGVSQNPRHKITKRGQNVTFRCDPISEHNRLYWYRQTLGQGPEFLTYFQNEAQLEKSRLLSDRFSAERPKGSFSTLEIQRTEQGDSAMYLCASSSGVEEQYFGPGTRLTVT.

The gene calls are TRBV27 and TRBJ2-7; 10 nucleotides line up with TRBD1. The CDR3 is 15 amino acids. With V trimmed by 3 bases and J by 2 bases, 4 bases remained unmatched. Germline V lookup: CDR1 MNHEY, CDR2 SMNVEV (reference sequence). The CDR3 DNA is TGTGCCAGCAGTTTCTCGACAGGGGGCCCCTACGAGCAGTACTTC. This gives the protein CASSFSTGGPYEQYF.

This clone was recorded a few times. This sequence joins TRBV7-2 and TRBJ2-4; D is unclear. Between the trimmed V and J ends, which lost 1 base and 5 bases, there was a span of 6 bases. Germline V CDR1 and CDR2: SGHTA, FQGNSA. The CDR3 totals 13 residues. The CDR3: CASSLEAENIQYF. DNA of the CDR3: TGTGCCAGCAGCTTAGAGGCAGAAAACATTCAGTACTTC. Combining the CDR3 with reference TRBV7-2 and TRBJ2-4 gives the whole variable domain GAGVSQSPSNKVTEKGKDVELRCDPISGHTALYWYRQSLGQGLEFLIYFQGNSAPDKSGLPSDRFSAERTGGSVSTLTIQRTQQEDSAVYLCASSLEAENIQYFGAGTRLSVL.

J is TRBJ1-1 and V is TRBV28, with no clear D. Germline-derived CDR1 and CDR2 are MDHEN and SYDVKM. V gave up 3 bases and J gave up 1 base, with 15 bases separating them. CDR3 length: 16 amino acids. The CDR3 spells CASSLWGGIKNTEAFF. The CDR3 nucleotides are TGTGCCAGCAGTTTGTGGGGTGGTATTAAGAACACTGAAGCTTTCTTT. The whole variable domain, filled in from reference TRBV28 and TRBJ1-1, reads DVKVTQSSRYLVKRTGEKVFLECVQDMDHENMFWYRQDPGLGLRLIYFSYDVKMKEKGDIPEGYSVSREKKERFSLILESASTNQTSMYLCASSLWGGIKNTEAFFGQGTRLTVV.

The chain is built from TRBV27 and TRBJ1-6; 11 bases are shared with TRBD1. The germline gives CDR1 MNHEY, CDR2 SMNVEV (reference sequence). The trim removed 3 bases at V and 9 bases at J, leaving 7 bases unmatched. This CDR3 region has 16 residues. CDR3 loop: CASSFLRTGGFSPLHF. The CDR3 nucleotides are TGTGCCAGCAGTTTCCTCAGGACAGGGGGCTTTTCACCCCTCCACTTT.

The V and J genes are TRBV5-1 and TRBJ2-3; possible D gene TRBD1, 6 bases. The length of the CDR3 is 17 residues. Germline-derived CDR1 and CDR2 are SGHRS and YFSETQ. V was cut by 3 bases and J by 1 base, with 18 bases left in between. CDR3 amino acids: CASSYLQGPRGTDTQYF. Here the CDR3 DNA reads TGCGCCAGCAGCTACCTCCAGGGGCCCCGAGGCACAGATACGCAGTATTTT.

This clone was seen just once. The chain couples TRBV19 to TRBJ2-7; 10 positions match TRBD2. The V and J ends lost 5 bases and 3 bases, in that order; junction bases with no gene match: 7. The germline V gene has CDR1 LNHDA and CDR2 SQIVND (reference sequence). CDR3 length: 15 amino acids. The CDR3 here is CASSRVAGGGYEQYF. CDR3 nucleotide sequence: TGTGCCAGTAGTCGAGTAGCGGGAGGCGGCTACGAGCAGTACTTC.

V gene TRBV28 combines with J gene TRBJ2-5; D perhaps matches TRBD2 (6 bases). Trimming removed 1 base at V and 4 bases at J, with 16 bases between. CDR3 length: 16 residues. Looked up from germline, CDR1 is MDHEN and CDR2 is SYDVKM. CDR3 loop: CASSLSPSVPRETQYF. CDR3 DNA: TGTGCCAGCAGTTTATCTCCTAGCGTGCCGAGAGAGACCCAGTACTTC.

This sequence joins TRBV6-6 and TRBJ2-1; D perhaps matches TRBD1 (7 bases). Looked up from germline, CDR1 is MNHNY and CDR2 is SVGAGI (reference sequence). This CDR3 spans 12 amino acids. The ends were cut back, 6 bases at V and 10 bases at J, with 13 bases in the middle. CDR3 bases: TGTGCCAGCAGCCCGACAGGGAGGGAGCAGTTCTTC. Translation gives CASSPTGREQFF.

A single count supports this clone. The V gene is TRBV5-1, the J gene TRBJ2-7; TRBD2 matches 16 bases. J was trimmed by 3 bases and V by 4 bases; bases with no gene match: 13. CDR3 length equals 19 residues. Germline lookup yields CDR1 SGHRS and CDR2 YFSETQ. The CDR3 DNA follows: TGCGCCAGCAGCCCTCCGACCGGGACTAGCGGGAGGGGCCTCTACGAGCAGTACTTC. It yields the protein CASSPPTGTSGRGLYEQYF.

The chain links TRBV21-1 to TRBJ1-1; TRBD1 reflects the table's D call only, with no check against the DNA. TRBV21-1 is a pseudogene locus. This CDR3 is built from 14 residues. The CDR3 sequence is CARQRPGMNTEAFF. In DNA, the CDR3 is TGTGCCAGACAGAGACCAGGAATGAACACTGAAGCTTTCTTT.